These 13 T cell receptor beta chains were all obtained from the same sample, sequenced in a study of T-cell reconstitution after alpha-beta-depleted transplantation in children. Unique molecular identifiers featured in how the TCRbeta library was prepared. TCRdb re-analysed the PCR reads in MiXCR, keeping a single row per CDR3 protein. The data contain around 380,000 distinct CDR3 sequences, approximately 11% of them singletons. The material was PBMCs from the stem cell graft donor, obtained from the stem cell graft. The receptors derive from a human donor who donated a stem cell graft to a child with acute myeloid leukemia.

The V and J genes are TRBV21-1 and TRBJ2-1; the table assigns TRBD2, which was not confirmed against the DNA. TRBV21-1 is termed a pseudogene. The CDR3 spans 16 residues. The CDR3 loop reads CASSNLGVCSGIGQFF. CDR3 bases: TGTGCCAGCAGCAACCTCGGGGTCTGTAGCGGGATAGGACAGTTCTTC.

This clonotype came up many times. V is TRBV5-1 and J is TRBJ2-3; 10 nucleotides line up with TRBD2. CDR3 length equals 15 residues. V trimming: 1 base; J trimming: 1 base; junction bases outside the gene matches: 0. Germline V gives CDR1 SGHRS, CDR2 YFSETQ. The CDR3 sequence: CASSLTSGGTDTQYF. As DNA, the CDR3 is TGCGCCAGCAGCTTGACTAGCGGGGGCACAGATACGCAGTATTTT.

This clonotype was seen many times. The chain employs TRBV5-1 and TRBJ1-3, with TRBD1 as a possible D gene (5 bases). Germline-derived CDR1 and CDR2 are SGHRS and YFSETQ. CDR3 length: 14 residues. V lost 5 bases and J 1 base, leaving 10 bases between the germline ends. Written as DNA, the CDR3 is TGCGCCAGCAGGGCCCAGGGATCTGGAAACACCATATATTTT. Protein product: CASRAQGSGNTIYF. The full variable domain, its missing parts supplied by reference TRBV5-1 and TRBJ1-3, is KAGVTQTPRYLIKTRGQQVTLSCSPISGHRSVSWYQQTPGQGLQFLFEYFSETQRNKGNFPGRFSGRQFSNSRSEMNVSTLELGDSALYLCASRAQGSGNTIYFGEGSWLTVV.

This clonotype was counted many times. Here the CDR3 reads CATSRVMSASGNTIYF. CDR3 DNA: TGTGCCACCAGCAGAGTGATGTCAGCCTCTGGAAACACCATATATTTT. The chain carries TRBV15 and TRBJ1-3; D is ambiguous. CDR3 length: 16 amino acids. Trimming pared 1 base from V and 0 bases from J, leaving 10 bases between. CDR1 is LNHNV, CDR2 YYDKDF, per germline (reference sequence).

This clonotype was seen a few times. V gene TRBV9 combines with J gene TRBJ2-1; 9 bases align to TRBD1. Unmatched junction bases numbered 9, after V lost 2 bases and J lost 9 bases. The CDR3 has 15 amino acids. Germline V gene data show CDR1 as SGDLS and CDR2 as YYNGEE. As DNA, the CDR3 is TGTGCCAGCAGCGTCGCGACAGGGGGATACGGTGAGCAGTTCTTC. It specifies CASSVATGGYGEQFF.

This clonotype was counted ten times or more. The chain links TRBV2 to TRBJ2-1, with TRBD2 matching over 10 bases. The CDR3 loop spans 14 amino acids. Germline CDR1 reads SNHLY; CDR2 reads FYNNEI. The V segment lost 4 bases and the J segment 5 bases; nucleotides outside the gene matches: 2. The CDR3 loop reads CASSGLAGDNEQFF. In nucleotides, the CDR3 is TGTGCCAGCAGTGGGCTAGCGGGAGACAATGAGCAGTTCTTC.

The CDR3 loop is CASSPTLLGHLNYGYTF. CDR3 DNA sequence: TGTGCCAGCAGCCCCACGCTCCTAGGCCACTTAAACTATGGCTACACCTTC. The rearrangement joins TRBV9 to TRBJ1-2, with unresolved D. Germline values: CDR1 SGDLS, CDR2 YYNGEE. This CDR3 contains 17 residues. Trimming removed 4 bases at V and 2 bases at J, with 21 bases between.

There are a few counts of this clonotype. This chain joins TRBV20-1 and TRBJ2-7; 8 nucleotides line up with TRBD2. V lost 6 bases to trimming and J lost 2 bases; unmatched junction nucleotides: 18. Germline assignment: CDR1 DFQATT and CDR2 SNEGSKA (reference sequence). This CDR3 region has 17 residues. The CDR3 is CSAGGWASGSDTYEQYF. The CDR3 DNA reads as TGCAGTGCCGGGGGTTGGGCTAGCGGGTCGGATACCTACGAGCAGTACTTC.

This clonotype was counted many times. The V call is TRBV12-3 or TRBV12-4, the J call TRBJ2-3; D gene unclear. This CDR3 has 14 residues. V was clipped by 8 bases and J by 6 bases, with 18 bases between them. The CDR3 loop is CASGSEQPTDTQYF. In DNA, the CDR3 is TGTGCCAGCGGATCCGAACAACCGACGGATACGCAGTATTTT.

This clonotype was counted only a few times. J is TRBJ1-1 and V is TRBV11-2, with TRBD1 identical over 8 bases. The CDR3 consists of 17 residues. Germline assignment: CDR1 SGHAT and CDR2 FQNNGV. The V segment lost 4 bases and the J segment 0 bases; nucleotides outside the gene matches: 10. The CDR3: CASSSPLWTGLNTEAFF. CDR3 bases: TGTGCCAGCAGCTCCCCGCTATGGACAGGGCTGAACACTGAAGCTTTCTTT.

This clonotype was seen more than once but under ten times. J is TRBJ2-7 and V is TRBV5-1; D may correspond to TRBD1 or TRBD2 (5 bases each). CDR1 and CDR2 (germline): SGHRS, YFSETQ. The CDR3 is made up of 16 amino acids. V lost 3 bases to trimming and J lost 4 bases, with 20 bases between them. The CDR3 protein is CASSSRSGRGQYEQYF. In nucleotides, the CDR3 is TGCGCCAGCAGCTCCCGGTCGGGGCGCGGACAATACGAGCAGTACTTC.

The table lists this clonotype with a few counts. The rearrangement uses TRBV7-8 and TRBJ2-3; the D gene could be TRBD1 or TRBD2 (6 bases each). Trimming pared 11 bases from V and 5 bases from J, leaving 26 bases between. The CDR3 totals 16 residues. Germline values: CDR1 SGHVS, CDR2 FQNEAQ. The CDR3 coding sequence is TGTGCCGTCTGGGGGGCGCTAGCCGGGGTTTTAGATACGCAGTATTTT. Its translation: CAVWGALAGVLDTQYF.

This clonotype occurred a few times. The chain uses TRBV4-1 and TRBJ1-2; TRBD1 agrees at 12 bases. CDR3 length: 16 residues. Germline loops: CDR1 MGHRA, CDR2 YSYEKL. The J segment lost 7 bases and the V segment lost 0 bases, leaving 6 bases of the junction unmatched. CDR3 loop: CASSQELSGQGAGYTF. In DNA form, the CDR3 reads TGCGCCAGCAGCCAAGAACTGTCGGGACAGGGGGCTGGCTACACCTTC.